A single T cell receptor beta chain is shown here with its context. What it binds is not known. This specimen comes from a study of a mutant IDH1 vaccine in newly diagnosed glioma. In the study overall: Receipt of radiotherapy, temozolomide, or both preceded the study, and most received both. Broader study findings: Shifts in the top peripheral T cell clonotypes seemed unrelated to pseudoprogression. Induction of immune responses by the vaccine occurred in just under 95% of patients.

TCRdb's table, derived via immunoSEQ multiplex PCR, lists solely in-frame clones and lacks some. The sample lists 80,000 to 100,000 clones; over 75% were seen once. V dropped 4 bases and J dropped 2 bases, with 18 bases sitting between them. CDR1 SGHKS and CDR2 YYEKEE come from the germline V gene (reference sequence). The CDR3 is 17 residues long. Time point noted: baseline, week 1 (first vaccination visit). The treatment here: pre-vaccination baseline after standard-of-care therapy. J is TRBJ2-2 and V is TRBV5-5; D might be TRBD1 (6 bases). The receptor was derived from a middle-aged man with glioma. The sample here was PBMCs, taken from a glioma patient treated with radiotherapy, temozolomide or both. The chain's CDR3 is CASSRNPTGRNTGELFF. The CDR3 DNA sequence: TGTGCCAGCAGCCGGAACCCCACAGGGCGAAACACCGGGGAGCTGTTTTTT.